Shown below are 6 T cell receptor beta chains from a single sample sequenced in a study of PD-1 blockade in mismatch repair-deficient tumors. Using immunoSEQ multiplex PCR, the repertoire was profiled, and TCRdb retains in-frame clones only, with some absent. The sample consists of over 15,000 clones, roughly 84% of them appearing once. This specimen was PBMCs, taken before pembrolizumab treatment. The origin of the receptors is an adult with mismatch repair-deficient cancer.

CDR3 amino acids: CASSDPGTGDTEAFF. The CDR3 bases are TGTGCCAGCAGCGACCCCGGGACAGGAGACACTGAAGCTTTCTTT. This rearrangement joins TRBV9 to TRBJ1-1; 8 nucleotides align to TRBD1. This CDR3 is 15 amino acids long. Per the germline V gene, CDR1 is SGDLS and CDR2 is YYNGEE. The V and J ends lost 3 bases and 3 bases, in that order; junction bases with no gene match: 7.

The V and J genes are TRBV30 and TRBJ2-3; D tentatively reads TRBD1 or TRBD2 (5 bases each). This CDR3 contains 14 residues. V shed 1 base and J shed 3 bases, with 11 bases lying between them. CDR1 and CDR2 (germline): GTSNPN, SVGIG (reference sequence). DNA for the CDR3: TGTGCCTGGAGTGGGGGGATGGGAACAGATACGCAGTATTTT. This codes for CAWSGGMGTDTQYF. The complete variable domain, with remaining parts taken from reference TRBV30 and TRBJ2-3, reads SQTIHQWPATLVQPVGSPLSLECTVEGTSNPNLYWYRQAAGRGLQLLFYSVGIGQISSEVPQNLSASRPQDRQFILSSKKLLLSDSGFYLCAWSGGMGTDTQYFGPGTRLTVL.

The J gene is TRBJ2-3, the V gene TRBV5-1; no clear D. Germline CDR1 SGHRS, CDR2 YFSETQ. CDR3 size: 14 residues. Trimming shortened V by 5 bases and J by 3 bases, and 13 bases separated the two germline ends. CDR3 residues: CASSGSRGTDTQYF. CDR3 bases: TGCGCCAGCAGTGGGTCTAGAGGTACAGATACGCAGTATTTT.

This chain uses TRBV4-1 with TRBJ1-1; D is possibly TRBD1 (5 bases). CDR3 length: 13 residues. Trimming cost V 1 base and J 12 bases, with 15 bases left between them. Per germline, CDR1 MGHRA and CDR2 YSYEKL. The CDR3 reads CASSQVRGVEPFF. The CDR3 DNA is TGCGCCAGCAGCCAAGTTCGGGGGGTCGAGCCTTTCTTT.

The rearrangement links TRBV5-4 to TRBJ2-1; 13 nucleotides align to TRBD2. The germline CDR1 and CDR2 sequences are SGHNT and YYREEE (reference sequence). The CDR3 has 15 amino acids. Losses at the gene ends were 3 bases for V and 6 bases for J; bases not matched to a gene: 3. The CDR3 bases are TGTGCCAGCAGCTCGGGACTAGCGGGAACCAATGAGCAGTTCTTC. This encodes CASSSGLAGTNEQFF.

The genes are TRBV6-4 and TRBJ2-6, with a weak D call TRBD1 (5 bases). V was trimmed by 2 bases and J by 3 bases, leaving 5 bases between them. CDR3 length equals 14 residues. CDR1 and CDR2 from the germline V gene are MRHNA and SNTAGT. CDR3: CASSDRGGANVLTF. The CDR3 nucleotides are TGTGCCAGCAGTGACAGGGGTGGGGCCAACGTCCTGACTTTC.